What follows describes a single TCR beta chain. No antigen is known for it. The CDR3 spans 13 residues. Trimming stripped 2 bases from V and 4 bases from J, with 8 bases between. CDR1 is MNHNY, CDR2 SVGAGI, per germline (reference sequence). Sequencing was performed with immunoSEQ multiplex PCR; in TCRdb, only in-frame clones are kept and a portion is missing. Here the sample spans about 55,000 clones, 85% to 90% being singletons. The entry originates in a study of OX40 agonist ivuxolimab in advanced cancers. Study-level information: Of mixed ages from about 20 to 80 and averaging approximately 60 years, the group was just under 85% male. Whole-study findings and limits: Near-lowest levels of clonal expansion characterized partial responders at 0.1-3.0 mg/kg. At 0.1 to 3.0 mg/kg, clonal expansion of CD4+ and CD8+ blood T cells had occurred by week 6.

This TCR was recovered from an adult with an advanced solid tumor such as melanoma, head and neck, liver or kidney cancer. Here the sequenced sample was CD4+ or CD8+ T cells sorted from blood, taken in a trial of the OX40 agonist ivuxolimab. The chain links TRBV6-6 to TRBJ1-1, with D perhaps matching TRBD1 (6 bases). DNA for the CDR3: TGTGCCAGCAGTTACACAGGGACCACTGAAGCTTTCTTT. Its translation: CASSYTGTTEAFF.